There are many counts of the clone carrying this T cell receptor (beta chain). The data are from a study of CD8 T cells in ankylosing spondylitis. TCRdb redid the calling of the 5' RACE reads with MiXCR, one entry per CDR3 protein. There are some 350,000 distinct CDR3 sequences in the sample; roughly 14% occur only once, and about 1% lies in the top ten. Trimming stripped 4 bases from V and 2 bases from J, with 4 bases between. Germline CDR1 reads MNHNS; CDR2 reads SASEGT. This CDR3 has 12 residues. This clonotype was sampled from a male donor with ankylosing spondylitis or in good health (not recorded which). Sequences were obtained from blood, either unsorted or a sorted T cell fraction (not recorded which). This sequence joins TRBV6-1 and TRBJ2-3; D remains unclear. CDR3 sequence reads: CASSGSTDTQYF. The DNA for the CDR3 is TGTGCCAGCAGTGGATCCACAGATACGCAGTATTTT.